One and the same sample provided the 30 T cell receptor beta chains below, sequenced in a study of T-cell memory formation after mild COVID-19 (dated by TCRdb to about 2021). The library was obtained by 5' RACE. Sequencing took place on an Illumina NovaSeq 6000. TCRdb redid the processing of the public reads, applying fastp at Q25 and MiXCR, and retained in-frame beta chains. Every CDR3 protein is listed once, alongside the most common genes and DNA of its rows. The sample contains 170,000 or so distinct CDR3 sequences, about a fifth of them found a single time. The ten biggest clones cover around 23% of the sample. Sequencing used PBMCs or a T cell subset sorted from them (not recorded which). The source is an adult woman who had mild COVID-19 (a few samples of this study predate the infection). The sample titles of this study are shuffled in the database, so cell type and time point are left out; the donor was told from shared clones.

This clonotype was counted a few times. The rearrangement links TRBV6-1 to TRBJ1-1, with no clear D. The CDR3 totals 14 residues. Germline V gene sequence: CDR1 MNHNS, CDR2 SASEGT. V dropped 7 bases and J dropped 4 bases, with 16 bases sitting between them. CDR3 in DNA: TGTGCCAGCAAGGTTCTCACCGGGTTCACTGAAGCTTTCTTT. Translating gives CASKVLTGFTEAFF.

This clonotype was counted only a few times. The V call is TRBV6-5, the J call TRBJ1-1; 7 nucleotides agree with TRBD1. V trimming: 5 bases; J trimming: 5 bases; junction bases outside the gene matches: 17. The germline V gene encodes CDR1 MNHEY and CDR2 SVGAGI. The CDR3 contains 17 residues. The CDR3 region has the DNA TGTGCCAGCAGTAGTCGACAGGGAAACGCCTTGTTGACTGAAGCTTTCTTT. Translated, it gives CASSSRQGNALLTEAFF.

This clonotype was counted a few times. The J gene is TRBJ2-2, the V gene TRBV6-5; D unclear. This CDR3 contains 12 residues. Per the germline V gene, CDR1 is MNHEY and CDR2 is SVGAGI. Trimming removed 5 bases from V and 7 bases from J, with 8 bases in between. CDR3: CASSQDDGELFF. The CDR3 DNA sequence: TGTGCCAGCAGTCAGGATGACGGGGAGCTGTTTTTT.

The rearrangement links TRBV10-3 to TRBJ2-2, with a possible D match to TRBD2 (6 bases). Germline CDR1 is ENHRY and CDR2 is SYGVKD. The CDR3 spans 14 residues. V was shortened by 6 bases and J by 4 bases, with 12 bases between the two germline ends. The CDR3 DNA follows: TGTGCCATCAGCGGAGGGTATTCCACCGGGGAGCTGTTTTTT. Protein sequence: CAISGGYSTGELFF.

CDR3: CASSMGTVYGYTF. The CDR3 DNA reads as TGTGCCAGCAGTATGGGGACAGTCTATGGCTACACCTTC. The rearrangement uses TRBV12-3 or TRBV12-4 and TRBJ1-2, with TRBD1 identical over 7 bases. The CDR3 loop spans 13 amino acids. Trimming at V came to 5 bases and at J to 4 bases, leaving 4 bases not matched to a gene.

The chain links TRBV27 to TRBJ2-1; TRBD2 matches at 9 bases. Trimming at V came to 6 bases and at J to 4 bases, leaving 7 bases not matched to a gene. The CDR3 loop spans 15 amino acids. Germline V CDR1 and CDR2: MNHEY, SMNVEV (reference sequence). DNA for the CDR3: TGTGCCAGCAGAGGTTTGACTAGCGGTTACAATGAGCAGTTCTTC. It yields the protein CASRGLTSGYNEQFF.

V gene TRBV29-1 combines with J gene TRBJ1-1; perhaps TRBD1 as D (5 bases). Germline-derived CDR1 and CDR2 are SQVTM and ANQGSEA. This CDR3 spans 11 amino acids. Trimming cost V 3 bases and J 10 bases, with 12 bases left between them. CDR3 sequence: CSVDEGLVAFF. The CDR3, as DNA: TGCAGCGTTGATGAGGGGCTTGTAGCTTTCTTT.

This clonotype occurred a few times. The CDR3 loop is CASSLSPHVAYEQYF. The CDR3 DNA reads TGTGCCAGCAGCTTGAGTCCCCACGTGGCCTACGAGCAGTACTTC. The chain joins TRBV7-9 to TRBJ2-7, with D unresolved. Germline V CDR1 and CDR2: SEHNR, FQNEAQ (reference sequence). CDR3 length: 15 amino acids. The germline V and J ends were trimmed by 3 bases and 2 bases, with 14 bases remaining between them. Based on the CDR3 plus reference TRBV7-9 and TRBJ2-7, the full variable domain is DTGVSQNPRHKITKRGQNVTFRCDPISEHNRLYWYRQTLGQGPEFLTYFQNEAQLEKSRLLSDRFSAERPKGSFSTLEIQRTEQGDSAMYLCASSLSPHVAYEQYFGPGTRLTVT.

This rearrangement joins TRBV5-6 to TRBJ2-7; 10 nucleotides line up with TRBD1. V trimming: 2 bases; J trimming: 6 bases; junction bases outside the gene matches: 5. The CDR3 consists of 14 residues. Per germline, CDR1 SGHDT and CDR2 YYEEEE. CDR3 bases: TGTGCCAGCAGCTTAGGGACAGGGGTGGCCGAGCAGTACTTC. Amino acids: CASSLGTGVAEQYF.

This clonotype turned up a few times. V gene TRBV3-1 combines with J gene TRBJ2-5; TRBD1 matches 8 bases. The trim removed 1 base at V and 3 bases at J, leaving 7 bases unmatched. The CDR3 length is 16 residues. Germline V gene lookup returns CDR1 LGHDT and CDR2 YNNKEL (reference sequence). The CDR3 nucleotides read TGTGCCAGCAGCCAAGGGACGACAGGGGTGGAAGAGACCCAGTACTTC. Amino acid sequence: CASSQGTTGVEETQYF.

The chain links TRBV13 to TRBJ2-7; unclear D gene. V lost 0 bases to trimming and J lost 7 bases, with 25 bases between them. Germline CDR1 and CDR2: PRHDT and FYEKMQ (reference sequence). The CDR3 has 18 residues. The CDR3 spells CASSLGGFSVKELGEQYF. CDR3 in DNA: TGTGCCAGCAGCTTAGGCGGGTTCTCGGTTAAGGAACTGGGGGAGCAGTACTTC.

The chain links TRBV2 to TRBJ2-5; D gene unclear. V shed 3 bases and J shed 5 bases, with 16 bases lying between them. Per the germline V gene, CDR1 is SNHLY and CDR2 is FYNNEI. The CDR3 has 15 residues. The CDR3: CASSESMEGGETQYF. Here the CDR3 DNA reads TGTGCCAGCAGTGAGTCGATGGAAGGTGGGGAGACCCAGTACTTC. Combining the CDR3 with reference TRBV2 and TRBJ2-5 gives the whole variable domain EPEVTQTPSHQVTQMGQEVILRCVPISNHLYFYWYRQILGQKVEFLVSFYNNEISEKSEIFDDQFSVERPDGSNFTLKIRSTKLEDSAMYFCASSESMEGGETQYFGPGTRLLVL.

This clonotype was detected many times. The chain combines TRBV6-5 with TRBJ2-6; D gene unclear. V was shortened by 7 bases and J by 4 bases, with 8 bases between the two germline ends. Germline V gene lookup returns CDR1 MNHEY and CDR2 SVGAGI. The CDR3 sequence is 13 residues long. The CDR3 loop is CASKVEGANVLTF. The CDR3 region has the DNA TGTGCCAGCAAGGTAGAGGGGGCCAACGTCCTGACTTTC.

This clonotype occurred a few times. J is TRBJ2-7 and V is TRBV29-1, with D unresolved. Germline CDR1 SQVTM, CDR2 ANQGSEA. V dropped 6 bases and J dropped 0 bases, with 6 bases sitting between them. This CDR3 has 11 residues. CDR3: CSVTASYEQYF. The CDR3 bases are TGCAGCGTAACTGCCTCCTACGAGCAGTACTTC.

The V call is TRBV24-1, the J call TRBJ2-1; 9 bases agree with TRBD2. The CDR3 totals 15 residues. Germline assignment: CDR1 KGHDR and CDR2 SFDVKD. V lost 6 bases to trimming and J lost 3 bases; unmatched junction nucleotides: 5. This chain's CDR3 is CATSPSGGYYNEQFF. CDR3 coding DNA: TGTGCCACCAGTCCAAGCGGGGGGTACTACAATGAGCAGTTCTTC.

The V gene is TRBV12-3 or TRBV12-4, the J gene TRBJ2-5; D is ambiguous. Trimming left V 5 bases short and J 1 base short, with 14 bases between. The CDR3 has 15 residues. The CDR3 loop is CASSPYLAAQETQYF. CDR3 DNA: TGTGCCAGCAGTCCCTATTTGGCAGCCCAAGAGACCCAGTACTTC.

This chain uses TRBV25-1 with TRBJ2-3, with D perhaps TRBD2 (5 bases). Trimming removed 4 bases at V and 4 bases at J, with 21 bases between. CDR1 MGHDK and CDR2 SYGVNS come from the germline V gene. CDR3 size: 17 residues. CDR3 amino acids: CASSGPRDSQCADTQYF. For the CDR3, the DNA is TGTGCCAGCAGTGGTCCCCGGGATAGCCAATGCGCAGATACGCAGTATTTT.

This clonotype turned up a few times. CDR3 coding DNA: TGTGCCAGCAGTTTATCCGTAACAGGGACAGGGGGCACAGATACGCAGTATTTT. It encodes CASSLSVTGTGGTDTQYF. The J gene is TRBJ2-3, the V gene TRBV27, with 10 bases lining up with TRBD1. This CDR3 contains 18 residues. Germline-derived CDR1 and CDR2 are MNHEY and SMNVEV (reference sequence). The junction had 7 bases not matched to a gene; V was cut back by 0 bases and J by 1 base.

This clonotype was detected only a few times. The chain couples TRBV12-3 or TRBV12-4 to TRBJ2-1; 7 nucleotides align to TRBD2. Trimming took 6 bases from V and 3 from J; bases not matched to a gene: 8. The CDR3 consists of 15 residues. The chain's CDR3 is CASSASGIFYNEQFF. The DNA of the CDR3 is TGTGCCAGCAGCGCGAGCGGGATTTTCTACAATGAGCAGTTCTTC.

The chain is built from TRBV3-1 and TRBJ2-4; D gene uncertain. The ends were cut back, 0 bases at V and 4 bases at J, with 7 bases in the middle. The CDR3 runs 14 residues. Germline V gene lookup returns CDR1 LGHDT and CDR2 YNNKEL (reference sequence). CDR3 DNA: TGTGCCAGCAGCCAAGATTGGGATAAAAACATTCAGTACTTC. This codes for CASSQDWDKNIQYF. The full variable domain, in which reference TRBV3-1 and TRBJ2-4 provide the parts outside the CDR3, is DTAVSQTPKYLVTQMGNDKSIKCEQNLGHDTMYWYKQDSKKFLKIMFSYNNKELIINETVPNRFSPKSPDKAHLNLHINSLELGDSAVYFCASSQDWDKNIQYFGAGTRLSVL.

The chain uses TRBV7-9 and TRBJ1-1; TRBD1 might be the D (6 bases). The CDR3 is 18 residues long. Looked up from germline, CDR1 is SEHNR and CDR2 is FQNEAQ (reference sequence). V lost 4 bases and J 0 bases, leaving 21 bases between the germline ends. The CDR3 DNA is TGTGCCAGCAGCTCAGGTCCTTTGGGACATCCTATGAACACTGAAGCTTTCTTT. Its protein product is CASSSGPLGHPMNTEAFF.

The chain has TRBV20-1 and TRBJ1-5; D is uncertain. CDR1 and CDR2 from the germline V gene are DFQATT and SNEGSKA (reference sequence). The CDR3 runs 13 residues. Trimming removed 1 base from V and 3 bases from J, with 7 bases in between. The CDR3: CSARGLLNQPQHF. The CDR3 DNA sequence: TGCAGTGCTAGAGGGCTCCTCAATCAGCCCCAGCATTTT.

This clonotype was picked up a small number of times. The genes are TRBV7-6 and TRBJ1-1; D uncertain. Germline loops: CDR1 SGHVS, CDR2 FNYEAQ. The CDR3 contains 13 residues. Trimming removed 5 bases from V and 1 base from J, with 8 bases in between. CDR3: CASSPMGNTEAFF. The CDR3 nucleotides are TGTGCCAGCAGCCCCATGGGGAACACTGAAGCTTTCTTT.

The chain has TRBV5-1 and TRBJ2-5; D is ambiguous. The V end lost 0 bases, the J end lost 7 bases, and 10 bases lay between the germline ends. The V gene's germline CDR1 is SGHRS and CDR2 YFSETQ. CDR3 length: 13 residues. The CDR3 DNA follows: TGCGCCAGCAGCTTGGCGGGCGACGGGACCCAGTACTTC. Protein: CASSLAGDGTQYF.

The chain has TRBV5-1 and TRBJ2-7; 7 nucleotides align to TRBD1. This CDR3 comprises 15 residues. V lost 0 bases and J lost 2; bases outside the gene matches: 5. In germline, CDR1 is SGHRS, CDR2 YFSETQ. The DNA for the CDR3 is TGCGCCAGCAGCTTGGACAGGGGCTTTACCTACGAGCAGTACTTC. Translating gives CASSLDRGFTYEQYF.

This clonotype turned up a few times. The chain links TRBV6-9 to TRBJ1-1, with D possibly TRBD1 on 5 matching bases. CDR1 MNHGY and CDR2 SVAAGI come from the germline V gene. The length of the CDR3 is 16 residues. The V end was cut by 5 bases, the J end by 1 base, with 17 bases between. For the CDR3, the DNA is TGTGCCAGCAGTCTTGGATGGGACGCCAAGAACACTGAAGCTTTCTTT. It specifies CASSLGWDAKNTEAFF.

This rearrangement joins TRBV6-6 to TRBJ1-4; a possible D gene is TRBD1 (6 bases). This CDR3 region has 16 residues. From germline, CDR1 is MNHNY and CDR2 SVGAGI (reference sequence). Trimming left V 5 bases short and J 0 bases short, with 13 bases between. CDR3 amino acids: CASSQGPYATNEKLFF. CDR3 bases: TGTGCCAGCAGTCAGGGGCCGTATGCAACTAATGAAAAACTGTTTTTT.

The table lists this clonotype with a few counts. V usage is TRBV11-2 and J usage is TRBJ2-5; D might be TRBD1 or TRBD2, each matching 5 bases. Trimming took 1 base from V and 0 from J, leaving 12 bases between them. This CDR3 contains 16 residues. Germline V lookup: CDR1 SGHAT, CDR2 FQNNGV. The DNA of the CDR3 is TGTGCCAGCAGCTTAGTCGGGACCCCTTACCAAGAGACCCAGTACTTC. This sequence encodes CASSLVGTPYQETQYF.

The table lists this clonotype with a few counts. The rearrangement joins TRBV15 to TRBJ2-2; D not certain. Per the germline V gene, CDR1 is LNHNV and CDR2 is YYDKDF (reference sequence). The CDR3 is 16 amino acids. Trimming shortened V by 1 base and J by 1 base, and 10 bases separated the two germline ends. CDR3 DNA: TGTGCCACCAGCAGAGGTTGGGCATTGAACACCGGGGAGCTGTTTTTT. Amino acids: CATSRGWALNTGELFF. Full variable domain (rest looked up from reference TRBV15 and TRBJ2-2): DAMVIQNPRYQVTQFGKPVTLSCSQTLNHNVMYWYQQKSSQAPKLLFHYYDKDFNNEADTPDNFQSRRPNTSFCFLDIRSPGLGDTAMYLCATSRGWALNTGELFFGEGSRLTVL.

The genes are TRBV4-2 and TRBJ2-7; possible D gene TRBD2, 5 bases. Trimming removed 3 bases from V and 3 bases from J, with 18 bases in between. The length of the CDR3 is 16 residues. Per germline, CDR1 LGHNA and CDR2 YNFKEQ. CDR3 DNA: TGTGCCAGCAGCCAGGGAGAATCTCAGAAGGGCTACGAGCAGTACTTC. Encoded protein: CASSQGESQKGYEQYF.